The clone carrying this T cell receptor beta chain was seen at least ten times. The data originate from a study of shared clonotypes between healthy human individuals. The germline V gene has CDR1 SGHDN and CDR2 FVKESK. The CDR3 extends over 15 amino acids. The ends lost 3 bases at V and 0 bases at J; junction bases unmatched: 3. Profiling relied on immunoSEQ multiplex PCR, and the TCRdb table lists in-frame clones only, not all of them. The sample contains fewer than 600,000 clones, more than 65% of which appear only once. The TCR was taken from a woman between 35 and 50 years old in good health. Some clones in this sample may be carry-over from other donors' samples. The sequenced sample was PBMCs. The J gene is TRBJ2-7, the V gene TRBV14, with 9 bases that match TRBD1. CDR3 bases: TGTGCCAGCAGCCAGCGGACAGGGGACTCCTACGAGCAGTACTTC. This translates into CASSQRTGDSYEQYF.